This TCR beta chain was sequenced during a study of identical twins. From the 5' RACE reads, TCRdb called clonotypes with MiXCR, one entry per CDR3 protein. Of 750,000 to 950,000 distinct CDR3 sequences in the sample, about 12% were seen once. The CDR3 runs 15 residues. The V gene's germline CDR1 is SGHVS and CDR2 FNYEAQ. The germline V and J ends were trimmed by 1 base and 5 bases, with 14 bases remaining between them. Whole-study results and caveats: Donors were not followed over many years; analysis was cross-sectional.

This clonotype showed up just a few times. Its antigen is unknown. In addition, the sample was reused for a study of yellow fever vaccine responses in identical twins.

This clonotype was obtained from a woman under 30 in good health. The sequencing input was PBMCs. The J gene is TRBJ1-1, the V gene TRBV7-6; D unresolved. CDR3 amino acids: CASSLGAASDTEAFF. The CDR3 region has the DNA TGTGCCAGCAGCTTAGGGGCGGCGTCGGATACTGAAGCTTTCTTT.